Listed here are 22 T cell receptor beta chains from one sample, sequenced in a study of blood T cell repertoires in COVID-19. Sequenced by immunoSEQ multiplex PCR; TCRdb stores in-frame clones only, minus some. Here the sample spans some 200,000 clones, approximately 84% being singletons. Sequencing was performed on peripheral blood. These receptors were taken from a woman between 25 and 40 years old who had recovered from COVID-19.

The V and J genes are TRBV7-9 and TRBJ2-5, with D perhaps TRBD2 (7 bases). V lost 3 bases and J lost 5, with 19 bases in between. Germline V gene data show CDR1 as SEHNR and CDR2 as FQNEAQ (reference sequence). The CDR3 has 16 amino acids. The CDR3 is CASSLSAGHPSETQYF. CDR3 nucleotide sequence: TGTGCCAGCAGCTTGTCAGCGGGACATCCGAGCGAGACCCAGTACTTC.

V gene TRBV30 combines with J gene TRBJ2-5; D gene unclear. V lost 3 bases and J lost 1, with 6 bases in between. Per the germline V gene, CDR1 is GTSNPN and CDR2 is SVGIG (reference sequence). The CDR3 covers 12 residues. DNA of the CDR3: TGTGCCTGGAGCGGAGCCCAAGAGACCCAGTACTTC. Translating gives CAWSGAQETQYF.

This clone has a handful of counts. The chain combines TRBV3-1 (or the pseudogene TRBV3-2) with TRBJ2-1; 11 nucleotides line up with TRBD2. V lost 4 bases, J lost 5 bases, and 10 bases stayed unmatched. CDR1 LGHDT and CDR2 YNNKEL come from the germline V gene (reference sequence). The CDR3 is 17 amino acids. For the CDR3, the DNA is TGTGCCAGCAGCCCCCTCTCCGGGACTAGCGGAAACAATGAGCAGTTCTTC. As protein: CASSPLSGTSGNNEQFF.

The CDR3 reads CASSLGTTGGGGYTF. The CDR3 DNA reads as TGCGCCAGCAGCTTGGGAACGACAGGGGGCGGTGGCTACACCTTC. The chain employs TRBV5-1 and TRBJ1-2, with 10 bases aligning to TRBD1. Germline CDR1 SGHRS, CDR2 YFSETQ. The CDR3 sequence is 15 residues long. V trimming: 0 bases; J trimming: 7 bases; junction bases outside the gene matches: 6.

The V and J genes are TRBV6-4 and TRBJ2-2, with D perhaps matching TRBD2 (5 bases). The germline V gene has CDR1 MRHNA and CDR2 SNTAGT. The CDR3 totals 15 residues. V lost 4 bases, J lost 2 bases, and 11 bases lay in between. The CDR3 nucleotides are TGTGCCAGCAGTGCTTCGGACTCTAACACCGGGGAGCTGTTTTTT. It codes for CASSASDSNTGELFF.

This clone was detected only a few times. The chain has TRBV10-3 and TRBJ2-1; 9 bases are shared with TRBD2. V lost 10 bases, J lost 9 bases, and 7 bases stayed unmatched. The V gene's germline CDR1 is ENHRY and CDR2 SYGVKD. The length of the CDR3 is 12 residues. This CDR3 reads CATLAGEGEQFF. The CDR3 region has the DNA TGTGCCACTTTAGCGGGAGAAGGTGAGCAGTTCTTC.

The CDR3 bases are TGTGCCAGCAGCGGAGTCGGGAGTGAGCAGTACTTC. Its protein product is CASSGVGSEQYF. The V and J genes are TRBV7-2 and TRBJ2-7; weak D call: TRBD2 (6 bases). The CDR3 has 12 residues. Trimming took 5 bases from V and 7 from J, leaving 12 bases between them. Germline assignment: CDR1 SGHTA and CDR2 FQGNSA.

The rearrangement uses TRBV5-6 and TRBJ1-1; D is perhaps TRBD1 (6 bases). Germline lookup yields CDR1 SGHDT and CDR2 YYEEEE. Trimming stripped 2 bases from V and 5 bases from J, with 13 bases between. The CDR3 runs to 14 residues. This chain's CDR3 is CASSLGSRGTEAFF. CDR3 nucleotide sequence: TGTGCCAGCAGCTTAGGGTCGAGGGGGACTGAAGCTTTCTTT. Full variable domain (missing parts from reference TRBV5-6 and TRBJ1-1): DAGVTQSPTHLIKTRGQQVTLRCSPKSGHDTVSWYQQALGQGPQFIFQYYEEEERQRGNFPDRFSGHQFPNYSSELNVNALLLGDSALYLCASSLGSRGTEAFFGQGTRLTVV.

The chain uses TRBV18 and TRBJ2-7; perhaps TRBD2 as D (5 bases). V was pared by 3 bases and J by 0 bases, with 9 bases between. CDR3 length: 14 residues. Germline V lookup: CDR1 KGHSH, CDR2 LQKENI. The chain's CDR3 is CASSPRESSYEQYF. CDR3 coding DNA: TGTGCCAGCTCACCTCGGGAAAGCTCCTACGAGCAGTACTTC.

The rearrangement uses TRBV9 and TRBJ2-7; 7 bases map to TRBD2. V shed 4 bases, J shed 3 bases, and the junction held 19 bases outside the gene matches. The CDR3 sequence is 18 residues long. In germline, CDR1 is SGDLS, CDR2 YYNGEE. The CDR3 loop is CASSPRGSYPPLVYEQYF. In DNA, the CDR3 is TGTGCCAGCAGCCCCCGCGGGAGCTATCCCCCTCTGGTCTACGAGCAGTACTTC.

The chain carries TRBV5-1 and TRBJ2-1, with D perhaps matching TRBD2 (6 bases). This CDR3 is 14 amino acids long. V was shortened by 2 bases and J by 7 bases, with 13 bases between the two germline ends. Germline V gives CDR1 SGHRS, CDR2 YFSETQ. The CDR3 here is CASSLGGVENEQFF. The DNA for the CDR3 is TGCGCCAGCAGCTTAGGAGGGGTGGAGAATGAGCAGTTCTTC.

V is TRBV9 and J is TRBJ2-3, with 12 nucleotides matching TRBD2. This CDR3 contains 15 residues. From germline, CDR1 is SGDLS and CDR2 YYNGEE. The J segment lost 4 bases and the V segment lost 3 bases, leaving 3 bases of the junction unmatched. DNA for the CDR3: TGTGCCAGCAGCGGACTAGCGGGAGTGGCAGATACGCAGTATTTT. This codes for CASSGLAGVADTQYF.

The V and J genes are TRBV9 and TRBJ2-2; 7 bases are a match to TRBD2. Germline V CDR1 and CDR2: SGDLS, YYNGEE. J was trimmed by 4 bases and V by 4 bases; bases with no gene match: 7. CDR3 length: 15 residues. This chain's CDR3 is CASSPPGGSTGELFF. For the CDR3, the DNA is TGTGCCAGCAGCCCCCCGGGCGGGAGCACCGGGGAGCTGTTTTTT.

The J gene is TRBJ1-1, the V gene TRBV29-1; 11 positions agree with TRBD1. Germline lookup yields CDR1 SQVTM and CDR2 ANQGSEA. This CDR3 is 11 amino acids long. In nucleotides, the CDR3 is TGCAGTTCGCCGGGACAGGGGGGAGCTTTCTTT. The encoded protein is CSSPGQGGAFF. Supplemented by reference TRBV29-1 and TRBJ1-1, the full variable domain reads SAVISQKPSRDICQRGTSLTIQCQVDSQVTMMFWYRQQPGQSLTLIATANQGSEATYESGFVIDKFPISRPNLTFSTLTVSNMSPEDSSIYLCSSPGQGGAFFGQGTRLTVV.

This clone has only one observation. The chain couples TRBV25-1 to TRBJ2-1; 11 positions match TRBD2. The CDR3 consists of 16 residues. The V segment lost 6 bases and the J segment 2 bases; nucleotides outside the gene matches: 6. CDR1 MGHDK and CDR2 SYGVNS come from the germline V gene. The CDR3, as DNA: TGTGCCAGCAGCCAGCTAGCGGGAGGAACCTACAATGAGCAGTTCTTC. Translation gives CASSQLAGGTYNEQFF.

This clone has a single count. J is TRBJ2-1 and V is TRBV28, with 7 bases identical to TRBD1. V lost 5 bases, J lost 4 bases, and 11 bases stayed unmatched. CDR3 length equals 16 residues. The V gene's germline CDR1 is MDHEN and CDR2 SYDVKM. In nucleotides, the CDR3 is TGTGCCAGCAGTGCTCCAGGGGGAAACCGATACAATGAGCAGTTCTTC. Translation gives CASSAPGGNRYNEQFF.

This chain's CDR3 is CASSLLQGSQPQHF. The DNA of the CDR3 is TGTGCCAGCAGCTTACTACAGGGTTCGCAGCCCCAGCATTTT. The chain is built from TRBV11-2 and TRBJ1-5; TRBD1 is a possible D gene (6 bases). V was cut by 2 bases and J by 7 bases, with 12 bases left in between. The germline gives CDR1 SGHAT, CDR2 FQNNGV. This CDR3 has 14 residues.

The chain couples TRBV6-5 to TRBJ1-6; maybe TRBD1 (6 bases). This CDR3 comprises 15 residues. The V end was cut by 2 bases, the J end by 9 bases, with 14 bases between. The germline CDR1 and CDR2 sequences are MNHEY and SVGAGI. CDR3 region: CASSYELTGSSPLHF. The CDR3 nucleotides read TGTGCCAGCAGTTACGAACTCACAGGGAGTTCACCCCTCCACTTT.

V is TRBV2 and J is TRBJ2-7; 8 bases are a match to TRBD2. Per the germline V gene, CDR1 is SNHLY and CDR2 is FYNNEI. The CDR3 is 13 amino acids. Losses at the gene ends were 8 bases for V and 5 bases for J; bases not matched to a gene: 8. This chain's CDR3 is CASAAGGGNEQYF. The CDR3 DNA is TGTGCCAGCGCGGCGGGGGGCGGGAACGAGCAGTACTTC.

The V call is TRBV29-1, the J call TRBJ1-2; a possible D gene is TRBD1 (5 bases). This CDR3 is 11 amino acids long. Germline V CDR1 and CDR2: SQVTM, ANQGSEA. The V and J ends lost 5 bases and 5 bases respectively, with 9 bases between them. In nucleotides, the CDR3 is TGCAGCGTTCACAGGAGTTATGGCTACACCTTC. Encoded protein: CSVHRSYGYTF.

This chain links TRBV11-2 with TRBJ2-1; 11 positions match TRBD2. Germline V gene data show CDR1 as SGHAT and CDR2 as FQNNGV. The J segment lost 6 bases and the V segment lost 3 bases, leaving 4 bases of the junction unmatched. This CDR3 is built from 15 residues. The CDR3 DNA reads as TGTGCCAGCAGCTTCCTTAGCGGGAGGGCCAATGAGCAGTTCTTC. Amino acids: CASSFLSGRANEQFF.

This clone is a singleton in its sample. The CDR3 bases are TGTGCCAGCACCCGGGTGGGGACTAGCGGGTCCCAAGAGACCCAGTACTTC. This codes for CASTRVGTSGSQETQYF. The chain combines TRBV27 with TRBJ2-5, with TRBD2 matching over 12 bases. Germline-derived CDR1 and CDR2 are MNHEY and SMNVEV (reference sequence). V was clipped by 7 bases and J by 1 base; unmatched bases: 10. This CDR3 is 17 amino acids long.